This T cell receptor (beta chain) was profiled in a study of T cells after yellow fever vaccination. The study's findings and limits: Clonotypes found in both CD4 and CD8 compartments made up a small share. Contamination of FACS-sorted repertoires by abundant clonotypes from the bulk population could occur. Re-detected after boosting: most primary clones, 96% of CD4 and 80% to 90% of CD8.

Via MiXCR, TCRdb re-called the 5' RACE reads, giving one row per CDR3 protein. The sample yields about 630,000 distinct CDR3 sequences, approximately 13% seen once. This clonotype was detected ten times or more. Its target is not known. This CDR3 contains 14 residues. Trimming removed 7 bases from V and 4 bases from J, with 17 bases in between. The chain links TRBV12-3 or TRBV12-4 to TRBJ2-7, with D perhaps matching TRBD1 or TRBD2 (5 bases each). Sequences were derived from PBMCs, sampled on the day of the yellow fever booster vaccination. This receptor was taken from a man aged 25-45 years who received the YFV17D yellow fever vaccine. In DNA, the CDR3 is TGTGCCAGCAATCAGGGACCGGTCGTATACGAGCAGTACTTC. Amino acid sequence: CASNQGPVVYEQYF.